The rows below give T cell receptor beta chains drawn from one sample of a study of long-term antiretroviral therapy in people with HIV. Sequencing was performed with immunoSEQ multiplex PCR; in TCRdb, only in-frame clones are kept and a portion is missing. The sample holds some 29,000 clones, over 75% seen once. Sequencing was performed on unsorted PBMCs, taken 1.5 years before starting antiretroviral therapy. The receptors stem from a man aged 18 to 29 with HIV. CDR3s include the opening cysteine and the closing phenylalanine or tryptophan. Fields, in order: J gene, clone size, CDR3 length, V gene, D gene, CDR3 DNA, CDR3 protein. D genes are given only for firm matches. Only some rows state a clone size, as once, few, many or a class for expanded clones.

J gene: TRBJ1-2; clone size: .; CDR3 length: 14; V gene: TRBV9; D gene: .; CDR3 DNA: TGTGCCAGCAGCGATCAACAGGCTAACTATGGCTACACCTTC; CDR3 protein: CASSDQQANYGYTF
J gene: TRBJ1-1; clone size: .; CDR3 length: 15; V gene: TRBV6-1; D gene: TRBD1; CDR3 DNA: TGTGCCAGCAGTGAAAACAGGGGCCTGAACACTGAAGCTTTCTTT; CDR3 protein: CASSENRGLNTEAFF
J gene: TRBJ1-2; clone size: medium-sized; CDR3 length: 14; V gene: TRBV27; D gene: .; CDR3 DNA: TGTGCCAGCAGTTTAGCGCAAACTAACTATGGCTACACCTTC; CDR3 protein: CASSLAQTNYGYTF
J gene: TRBJ2-1; clone size: .; CDR3 length: 16; V gene: TRBV4-1; D gene: TRBD2; CDR3 DNA: TGCGCCAGCAGCTTCCGAGCGGGAGGAACCTACAATGAGCAGTTCTTC; CDR3 protein: CASSFRAGGTYNEQFF
J gene: TRBJ1-1; clone size: .; CDR3 length: 14; V gene: TRBV25-1; D gene: .; CDR3 DNA: TGTGCCAGCAGTGACCTGGACAGAAACACTGAAGCTTTCTTT; CDR3 protein: CASSDLDRNTEAFF
J gene: TRBJ2-7; clone size: once; CDR3 length: 13; V gene: TRBV9; D gene: TRBD2; CDR3 DNA: TGTGCCAGCAGCGCCCGGGGGGCCTACGAGCAGTACTTC; CDR3 protein: CASSARGAYEQYF
J gene: TRBJ1-3; clone size: .; CDR3 length: 15; V gene: TRBV21-1; D gene: .; CDR3 DNA: TGTGCCAGCAGTTTCGGACAGGTCTCTGGAAACACCATATATTTT; CDR3 protein: CASSFGQVSGNTIYF
J gene: TRBJ2-1; clone size: few; CDR3 length: 15; V gene: TRBV2; D gene: TRBD2; CDR3 DNA: TGTGCCAGCAGACCCGGACTAGCGGGTCGCAATGAGCAGTTCTTC; CDR3 protein: CASRPGLAGRNEQFF
J gene: TRBJ2-1; clone size: .; CDR3 length: 14; V gene: TRBV6-5; D gene: .; CDR3 DNA: TGTGCCAGCAGGGCCGACAGGGGAGGGAATGAGCAGTTCTTC; CDR3 protein: CASRADRGGNEQFF
J gene: TRBJ1-3; clone size: .; CDR3 length: 13; V gene: TRBV7-7; D gene: .; CDR3 DNA: TGTGCTAGCAGCTTAGGGGTCGGAAACACCATATATTTT; CDR3 protein: CASSLGVGNTIYF
J gene: TRBJ1-1; clone size: .; CDR3 length: 11; V gene: TRBV30; D gene: .; CDR3 DNA: TGTGCTTACGGGGTTTCGGCTGAAGCTTTCTTT; CDR3 protein: CAYGVSAEAFF
J gene: TRBJ2-3; clone size: .; CDR3 length: 15; V gene: TRBV7-2; D gene: .; CDR3 DNA: TGTGCCAGCAGCTTATTCCCTAGCGGCACAGATACGCAGTATTTT; CDR3 protein: CASSLFPSGTDTQYF
J gene: TRBJ2-5; clone size: .; CDR3 length: 17; V gene: TRBV6-1; D gene: TRBD1; CDR3 DNA: TGTGCCAGCAGTGACCGGGACAGGGGGCCCAGGGAGGAGACCCAGTACTTC; CDR3 protein: CASSDRDRGPREETQYF
J gene: TRBJ1-1; clone size: .; CDR3 length: 15; V gene: TRBV13; D gene: .; CDR3 DNA: TGTGCCAGCAGCCCCCCCGTGGGTCTGAACACTGAAGCTTTCTTT; CDR3 protein: CASSPPVGLNTEAFF
J gene: TRBJ2-7; clone size: .; CDR3 length: 15; V gene: TRBV25-1; D gene: TRBD2; CDR3 DNA: TGTGCCAGCAGTGACCATGCTGCGGGGGAGTACGAGCAGTACTTC; CDR3 protein: CASSDHAAGEYEQYF
J gene: TRBJ1-4; clone size: .; CDR3 length: 14; V gene: TRBV11-3; D gene: TRBD1; CDR3 DNA: TGTGCCAGCAGCTTGGGACAGTTGGACGAAAAACTGTTTTTT; CDR3 protein: CASSLGQLDEKLFF